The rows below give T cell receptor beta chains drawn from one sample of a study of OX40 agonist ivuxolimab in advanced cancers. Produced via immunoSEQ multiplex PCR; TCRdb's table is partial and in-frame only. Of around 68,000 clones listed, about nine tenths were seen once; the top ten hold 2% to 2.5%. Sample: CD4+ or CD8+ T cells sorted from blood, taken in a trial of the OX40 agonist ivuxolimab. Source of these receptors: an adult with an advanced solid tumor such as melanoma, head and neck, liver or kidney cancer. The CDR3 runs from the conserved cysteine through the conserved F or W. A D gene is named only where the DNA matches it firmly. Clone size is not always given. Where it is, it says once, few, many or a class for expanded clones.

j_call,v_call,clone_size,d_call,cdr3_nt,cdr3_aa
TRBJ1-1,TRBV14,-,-,TGTGCCAGCAGCCAAGAGTATGGTAAGGCCTCGAACACTGAAGCTTTCTTT,CASSQEYGKASNTEAFF
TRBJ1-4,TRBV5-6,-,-,TGTGCCAGCAGCTCTAGACAAGGGAAAACTAATGAAAAACTGTTTTTT,CASSSRQGKTNEKLFF
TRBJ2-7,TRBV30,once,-,TGTGCCTGGAGTGTATTGGGGCTAGGGGAACCCTACGAGCAGTACTTC,CAWSVLGLGEPYEQYF
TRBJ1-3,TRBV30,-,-,TGTGCCTGGACGGAAGACTCTGGAAACACCATATATTTT,CAWTEDSGNTIYF
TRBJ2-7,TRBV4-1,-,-,TGCGCCAGCAGCCAAGCAGGGAAAAGGTACGAGCAGTACTTC,CASSQAGKRYEQYF
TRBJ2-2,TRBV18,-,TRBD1,TGTGCCAGCTCAATCAGGACAGGGAACACCGGGGAGCTGTTTTTT,CASSIRTGNTGELFF
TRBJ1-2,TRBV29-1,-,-,TGCAGCGTTGAAAGTAGGGCGGATGGCTACACCTTC,CSVESRADGYTF
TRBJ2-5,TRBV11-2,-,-,TGTGCCAGCAGCTTAGCCAGGTACCAAGAGACCCAGTACTTC,CASSLARYQETQYF
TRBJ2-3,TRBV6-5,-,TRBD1,TGTGCCAGCAGGGGACAGGGGGGAGGAGATACGCAGTATTTT,CASRGQGGGDTQYF
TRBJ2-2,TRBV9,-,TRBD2,TGTGCCAGCAGCGTAGGGGCGGGAGGGGGCACCGGGGAGCTGTTTTTT,CASSVGAGGGTGELFF
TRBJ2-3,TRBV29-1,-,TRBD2,TGCAGCGTTGAAGGGGGCCTAGCGGTTCAGTTTACGCAGTATTTT,CSVEGGLAVQFTQYF
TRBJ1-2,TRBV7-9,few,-,TGTGCCAGCAGCCTGACAGGCGGAGGGCATAACTATGGCTACACCTTC,CASSLTGGGHNYGYTF
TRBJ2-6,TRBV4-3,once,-,TGCGCCAGCAGCCAAGCTGGGTTCGGGGCCAACGTCCTGACTTTC,CASSQAGFGANVLTF
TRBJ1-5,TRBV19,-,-,TGTGCCAGTAGTATTGGATGGGGAAGGGATCCTAAGGGGGGTCAGCCCCAGCATTTT,CASSIGWGRDPKGGQPQHF
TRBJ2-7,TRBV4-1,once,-,TGCGCCAGCAGCCAGGGACGATCGACCTACGAGCAGTACTTC,CASSQGRSTYEQYF
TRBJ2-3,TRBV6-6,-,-,TGTGCCAGCAGCTCTAGCACAGATACGCAGTATTTT,CASSSSTDTQYF
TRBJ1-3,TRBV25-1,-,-,TGTGCCAGCAGTCCGGCGGCAGTCGGAAACACCATATATTTT,CASSPAAVGNTIYF
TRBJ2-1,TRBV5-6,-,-,TGTGCCAGCAGCCTGGGGGACTCAACACAGTTCTTC,CASSLGDSTQFF
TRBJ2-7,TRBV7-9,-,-,TGTGCCAGCAGCTTAGACGGCCTCTCGGGGGAGCAGTACTTC,CASSLDGLSGEQYF
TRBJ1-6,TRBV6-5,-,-,TGTGCCAGCAGTGGGACGGAGAATTCACCCCTCCACTTT,CASSGTENSPLHF
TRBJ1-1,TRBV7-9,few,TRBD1,TGTGCCAGCAGCCCAGAGGATCAGGGGGCGCGGGCTGAAGCTTTCTTT,CASSPEDQGARAEAFF
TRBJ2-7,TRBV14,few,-,TGTGCCAGCAGCTTTTTGGACACCTCCTACGAGCAGTACTTC,CASSFLDTSYEQYF
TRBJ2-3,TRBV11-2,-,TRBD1,TGTGCCAGCAGCTTGGTGGGACAGGGCTCAGATACGCAGTATTTT,CASSLVGQGSDTQYF
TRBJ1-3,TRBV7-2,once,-,TGTGCCAGCATCCTAAGGGTAGTACAGAGCTCTGGAAACACCATATATTTT,CASILRVVQSSGNTIYF
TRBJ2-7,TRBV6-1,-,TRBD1,TGTGCCAGCAGTGTACAGGGGACAAACGAGCAGTACTTC,CASSVQGTNEQYF
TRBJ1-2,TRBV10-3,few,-,TGTGCCATCAGTGAGTCGACGGGGGGCTACACCTTC,CAISESTGGYTF
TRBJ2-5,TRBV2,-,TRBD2,TGTGCCAGCAGTCAATGGACTAGCCAAGAGACCCAGTACTTC,CASSQWTSQETQYF
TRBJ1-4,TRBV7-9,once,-,TGTGCCAGCAGCTTAGGAACTCTTCCGTTTGAAAAACTGTTTTTT,CASSLGTLPFEKLFF
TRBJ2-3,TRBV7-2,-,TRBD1,TGTGCCAGCAGCTTACAGGGGGTCGGAAGCACAGATACGCAGTATTTT,CASSLQGVGSTDTQYF
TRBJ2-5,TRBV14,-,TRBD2,TGTGCCAGCAGCCAAGTTAAGCGGGGGCTCGGGTACCAAGAGACCCAGTACTTC,CASSQVKRGLGYQETQYF
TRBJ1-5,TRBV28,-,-,TGTGCCAGCAGTCTCCTGGGGTACGGCAATCAGCCCCAGCATTTT,CASSLLGYGNQPQHF
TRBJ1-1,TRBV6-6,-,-,TGTGCCAGCAGGATCGACGGGGGGGCAGGCACTGAAGCTTTCTTT,CASRIDGGAGTEAFF
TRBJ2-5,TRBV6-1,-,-,TGTGCCAGTGGACCAACCGTCCTTCTCCAGTACTTC,CASGPTVLLQYF
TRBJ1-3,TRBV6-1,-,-,TGTGCCAGCAGGGCCCACTCTGGAAACACCATATATTTT,CASRAHSGNTIYF
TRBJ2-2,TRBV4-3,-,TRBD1,TGCGCCAGCAGCCACTTCATGGAACCGGGACAGGGAGCGACCGGGGAGCTGTTTTTT,CASSHFMEPGQGATGELFF
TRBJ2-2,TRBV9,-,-,TGTGCCAGCAGCCTAACAGGGAAAAACACCGGGGAGCTGTTTTTT,CASSLTGKNTGELFF
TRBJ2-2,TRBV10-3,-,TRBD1,TGTGCCATCAGTCCGGGACAGGGGGCTGCCGGGGAGCTGTTTTTT,CAISPGQGAAGELFF
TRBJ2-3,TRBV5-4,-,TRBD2,TGTGCCAGCAGCTTGCTACTAGCGGGAGGCCGCACAGATACGCAGTATTTT,CASSLLLAGGRTDTQYF
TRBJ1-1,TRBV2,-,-,TGTGCCAGCAGTGACCGGCAGCAGGGTGGTACTGAAGCTTTCTTT,CASSDRQQGGTEAFF
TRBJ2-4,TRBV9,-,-,TGTGCCAGCAGCGCGGAGGTAGCCAAAAACATTCAGTACTTC,CASSAEVAKNIQYF
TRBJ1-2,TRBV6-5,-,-,TGTGCCACCGGAGCGGCAGGGCGAGCTAACTATGGCTACACCTTC,CATGAAGRANYGYTF
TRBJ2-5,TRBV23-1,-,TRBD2,TGCGCCAGTCGACTAGCGGGTCTCCAAGAGACCCAGTACTTC,CASRLAGLQETQYF
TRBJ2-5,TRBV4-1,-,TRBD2,TGCGCCAGCAGCCAAGCCAGCGGGAGATTGGAGACCCAGTACTTC,CASSQASGRLETQYF
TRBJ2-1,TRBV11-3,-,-,TGTGCCAGCAGCTTCGACAGCTCCTACAATGAGCAGTTCTTC,CASSFDSSYNEQFF
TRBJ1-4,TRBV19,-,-,TGTGCCAGTAGAATGACAGCAACTAATGAAAAACTGTTTTTT,CASRMTATNEKLFF
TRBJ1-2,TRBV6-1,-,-,TGTGCCACTAGAGGGGCAGACTATGGCTACACCTTC,CATRGADYGYTF